Each of the 16 T cell receptor beta chains below was sequenced from the same sample in a study of somatic mutations in cytotoxic T cells in rheumatoid arthritis. TCRdb's copy holds only in-frame clones and misses some; the assay was immunoSEQ multiplex PCR. Found here are roughly 20,000 clones, more than 70% of them singletons; the top ten hold 28%. Sequencing was performed on CD8+ T cells sorted from blood. These receptors originate from an adult with rheumatoid arthritis.

V usage is TRBV5-1 and J usage is TRBJ1-2, with 7 bases aligning to TRBD1. Germline V gives CDR1 SGHRS, CDR2 YFSETQ. V lost 4 bases, J lost 8 bases, and 2 bases stayed unmatched. This CDR3 has 11 residues. The CDR3 bases are TGCGCCAGCAGCACGGACAGGGGCTACACCTTC. Encoded protein: CASSTDRGYTF.

The chain uses TRBV10-3 and TRBJ2-7, with D maybe TRBD1 (5 bases). The germline gives CDR1 ENHRY, CDR2 SYGVKD. V was trimmed by 10 bases and J by 0 bases, leaving 16 bases between them. There are 14 residues in the CDR3. The CDR3 is CATRPGSSSYEQYF. In nucleotides, the CDR3 is TGTGCCACCCGTCCAGGGTCAAGCTCCTACGAGCAGTACTTC.

The chain employs TRBV5-6 and TRBJ2-7; 7 bases align to TRBD1. The CDR3 runs 11 residues. Trimming at V came to 0 bases and at J to 12 bases, leaving 3 bases not matched to a gene. CDR1 is SGHDT, CDR2 YYEEEE, per germline. The CDR3 DNA follows: TGTGCCAGCAGCTTGGGAGGGGGCTGGTACTTC. It translates to CASSLGGGWYF.

V gene TRBV30 combines with J gene TRBJ2-1; weak D call: TRBD2 (5 bases). Per the germline V gene, CDR1 is GTSNPN and CDR2 is SVGIG (reference sequence). The germline V and J ends were trimmed by 3 bases and 9 bases, with 12 bases remaining between them. The CDR3 length is 12 residues. CDR3 bases: TGTGCCTGGAGCCCCCGAGGGTCTGAGCAGTTCTTC. Encoded protein: CAWSPRGSEQFF. The variable domain in full, completed from reference TRBV30 and TRBJ2-1, reads SQTIHQWPATLVQPVGSPLSLECTVEGTSNPNLYWYRQAAGRGLQLLFYSVGIGQISSEVPQNLSASRPQDRQFILSSKKLLLSDSGFYLCAWSPRGSEQFFGPGTRLTVL.

V is TRBV7-6 and J is TRBJ2-1; D gene ambiguous. Germline CDR1 and CDR2: SGHVS and FNYEAQ. The CDR3 runs to 12 residues. V gave up 5 bases and J gave up 4 bases, with 6 bases separating them. CDR3 amino acids: CASSPFYNEQFF. The CDR3 coding sequence is TGTGCCAGCAGCCCCTTTTACAATGAGCAGTTCTTC.

V and J are TRBV6-6 and TRBJ1-2; 8 bases agree with TRBD1. The V gene's germline CDR1 is MNHNY and CDR2 SVGAGI (reference sequence). The CDR3 is 13 amino acids. Germline trimming cut 5 bases from V and 8 bases from J; bases unmatched to any gene: 7. The CDR3 sequence: CASSVTGADGYTF. CDR3 DNA sequence: TGTGCCAGCAGTGTGACAGGGGCTGACGGCTACACCTTC.

This chain joins TRBV7-8 and TRBJ1-2, with 7 bases lining up with TRBD1. The CDR3 has 13 residues. J was trimmed by 8 bases and V by 4 bases; bases with no gene match: 7. Germline CDR1 is SGHVS and CDR2 is FQNEAQ. The CDR3, as DNA: TGTGCCAGCAGCTCGTTGGACAGGTCGGGCTACACCTTC. Protein: CASSSLDRSGYTF.

The chain combines TRBV7-3 with TRBJ2-7; 15 nucleotides agree with TRBD2. This CDR3 contains 20 residues. V lost 2 bases and J lost 3; bases outside the gene matches: 14. Germline CDR1 SGHTA, CDR2 FQGTGA. The CDR3 DNA reads as TGTGCCAGCAGCTTAGGCCCTGGGGGACTAGCGGGGGGATTCCACTACGAGCAGTACTTC. Its protein product is CASSLGPGGLAGGFHYEQYF.

The chain carries TRBV7-9 and TRBJ2-3, with TRBD1 as a possible D gene (5 bases). This CDR3 is built from 14 residues. Looked up from germline, CDR1 is SEHNR and CDR2 is FQNEAQ (reference sequence). V lost 4 bases and J 0 bases, leaving 8 bases between the germline ends. Here the CDR3 DNA reads TGTGCCAGCAGCTCAGGACACAGCACAGATACGCAGTATTTT. Protein: CASSSGHSTDTQYF.

J is TRBJ1-2 and V is TRBV30, with D unresolved. Per the germline V gene, CDR1 is GTSNPN and CDR2 is SVGIG (reference sequence). V lost 4 bases to trimming and J lost 3 bases, with 6 bases between them. The CDR3 length is 11 residues. In DNA form, the CDR3 reads TGTGCCTGGACAGCGGACTATGGCTACACCTTC. This sequence encodes CAWTADYGYTF.

The chain uses TRBV6-1 and TRBJ2-1; 8 bases fit TRBD2. The CDR3 consists of 16 residues. CDR1 MNHNS and CDR2 SASEGT come from the germline V gene. V trimming: 0 bases; J trimming: 8 bases; junction bases outside the gene matches: 9. The CDR3 nucleotides read TGTGCCAGCAGTGAAGCTACGCGGGGGGCGAGCGATGAGCAGTTCTTC. Translation: CASSEATRGASDEQFF.

In its sample, this clone was seen a few times. The chain joins TRBV27 to TRBJ1-1; perhaps TRBD1 as D (6 bases). Germline V gene data show CDR1 as MNHEY and CDR2 as SMNVEV (reference sequence). The CDR3 extends over 12 amino acids. Trimming stripped 1 base from V and 8 bases from J, with 8 bases between. The CDR3 loop is CASSLLQGEAFF. CDR3 sequence (DNA): TGTGCCAGCAGTTTATTACAGGGCGAAGCTTTCTTT.

The rearrangement joins TRBV27 to TRBJ2-5, with D hard to call. CDR3 length: 11 amino acids. Trimming shortened V by 3 bases and J by 4 bases, and 3 bases separated the two germline ends. Looked up from germline, CDR1 is MNHEY and CDR2 is SMNVEV (reference sequence). The CDR3 spells CASSFRETQYF. Here the CDR3 DNA reads TGTGCCAGCAGTTTTAGAGAGACCCAGTACTTC.

This clone was picked up one time. J is TRBJ1-1 and V is TRBV11-1, with a weak D call TRBD1 (5 bases). The germline V and J ends were trimmed by 6 bases and 4 bases, with 15 bases remaining between them. The germline CDR1 and CDR2 sequences are SGHAT and FQDESV (reference sequence). The CDR3 has 14 residues. CDR3 nucleotide sequence: TGTGCCAGCAGTCCGATCAGGGAGGTCACTGAAGCTTTCTTT. Its protein product is CASSPIREVTEAFF. Complete variable domain (other parts from reference TRBV11-1 and TRBJ1-1): EAEVAQSPRYKITEKSQAVAFWCDPISGHATLYWYRQILGQGPELLVQFQDESVVDDSQLPKDRFSAERLKGVDSTLKIQPAELGDSAMYLCASSPIREVTEAFFGQGTRLTVV.

This chain connects TRBV10-1 to TRBJ1-2; a weak D match, TRBD1 (6 bases). Germline CDR1 reads WNHNN; CDR2 reads SYGVQD (reference sequence). The CDR3 has 14 residues. Between the trimmed V and J ends, which lost 3 bases and 5 bases, there was a span of 13 bases. CDR3 sequence: CASSDLQGGYGYTF. The CDR3 coding sequence is TGCGCCAGCAGTGACCTACAGGGAGGGTATGGCTACACCTTC.

By share of the sample, this clone is hyperexpanded. Other DNA sequences of this sample code for an identical CDR3. The rearrangement joins TRBV5-4 to TRBJ1-2; D gene unclear. V shed 2 bases and J shed 4 bases, with 15 bases lying between them. Per germline, CDR1 SGHNT and CDR2 YYREEE (reference sequence). The CDR3 contains 15 residues. CDR3 DNA: TGTGCCAGCAGCTTTCCGGAACAGCCCTCCTATGGCTACACCTTC. Protein product: CASSFPEQPSYGYTF.